A selection of T cell receptor beta chains follows, all from one sample in a study of cytomegalovirus exposure and HLA in healthy donors. Some clones are missing from TCRdb's copy, which holds only in-frame ones; the method was immunoSEQ multiplex PCR. The data hold about 120,000 clones, with about 8% observed a single time. Sequenced material: PBMCs. All receptors derive from a middle-aged woman in good health and CMV-seropositive. Each CDR3 is given with its conserved first and last residue. A D gene is named only where the DNA matches it firmly. Clone sizes are given selectively: once, few, many, or a class where the clone is expanded.

CDR3 length	J gene	V gene	D gene	clone size	CDR3 protein	CDR3 DNA
14	TRBJ2-1	TRBV18	-	-	CASSPPQGPNEQFF	TGTGCCAGCTCACCACCTCAGGGGCCGAATGAGCAGTTCTTC
15	TRBJ1-5	TRBV2	-	-	CASSARSGSNQPQHF	TGTGCCAGCAGCGCGAGGAGTGGTAGCAATCAGCCCCAGCATTTT
14	TRBJ2-7	TRBV6-1	TRBD1	-	CAIQIGTDSYEQYF	TGTGCCATCCAGATAGGGACAGACTCCTACGAGCAGTACTTC
11	TRBJ1-1	TRBV6-1	-	-	CASSRGTEAFF	TGTGCCAGCAGTCGAGGCACTGAAGCTTTCTTT
18	TRBJ1-2	TRBV27	-	-	CASSFYPGGQTSNYGYTF	TGTGCCAGCAGTTTCTATCCGGGGGGGCAGACATCTAACTATGGCTACACCTTC
13	TRBJ1-2	TRBV28	-	-	CASSLTGTDGYTF	TGTGCCAGCAGTTTAACAGGGACGGATGGCTACACCTTC
14	TRBJ1-1	TRBV5-1	-	-	CASSSQLMNTEAFF	TGCGCCAGCAGCTCACAGCTCATGAACACTGAAGCTTTCTTT
15	TRBJ2-5	TRBV12-5	-	-	CASGWGQNFQETQYF	TGTGCTAGTGGTTGGGGGCAGAACTTCCAAGAGACCCAGTACTTC
11	TRBJ1-2	TRBV20-1	-	few	CSPRDSYGYTF	TGCAGTCCCAGAGACAGCTATGGCTACACCTTC
16	TRBJ2-3	TRBV13	TRBD1	few	CASSFDRGRGTDTQYF	TGTGCCAGCAGCTTCGACAGGGGCCGGGGGACAGATACGCAGTATTTT
15	TRBJ2-3	TRBV5-1	TRBD1	few	CASSFGQESTDTQYF	TGCGCCAGCAGCTTCGGACAGGAAAGCACAGATACGCAGTATTTT
15	TRBJ1-1	TRBV6-1	-	-	CASSEFKQTNTEAFF	TGTGCCAGCAGTGAATTTAAACAGACGAACACTGAAGCTTTCTTT
18	TRBJ1-5	TRBV7-6	-	-	CASSLEEAEEGLNQPQHF	TGTGCCAGCAGCTTAGAGGAGGCGGAGGAGGGGTTGAATCAGCCCCAGCATTTT
14	TRBJ2-5	TRBV6-1	-	few	CASSGLTRGETQYF	TGTGCCAGCAGTGGACTGACTCGAGGGGAGACCCAGTACTTC
13	TRBJ1-1	TRBV19	-	-	CASSIANSPEAFF	TGTGCCAGTAGTATAGCGAACAGTCCTGAAGCTTTCTTT
16	TRBJ1-2	TRBV10-1	-	few	CASSESPPGRSYGYTF	TGCGCCAGCAGTGAGTCTCCGCCAGGGAGGTCCTATGGCTACACCTTC
15	TRBJ1-2	TRBV7-8	-	-	CASTSGTPGGYGYTF	TGTGCCAGCACATCCGGGACACCAGGAGGATATGGCTACACCTTC
15	TRBJ1-6	TRBV19	-	few	CASSAGNYGGSPLHF	TGTGCCAGTAGTGCGGGTAACTACGGCGGATCACCCCTCCACTTT
12	TRBJ2-2	TRBV11-3	-	few	CASSFGSGELFF	TGTGCCAGCAGCTTCGGTAGCGGGGAGCTGTTTTTT
15	TRBJ2-7	TRBV5-1	TRBD1	few	CASSPTGTGVYEQYF	TGCGCCAGCAGCCCTACCGGGACAGGGGTCTACGAGCAGTACTTC
11	TRBJ1-2	TRBV4-1	-	few	CASSQGRGYTF	TGCGCCAGCAGCCAGGGGAGGGGCTACACCTTC
17	TRBJ1-1	TRBV14	-	few	CASSQDVRAEMNTEAFF	TGTGCCAGCAGCCAAGACGTGCGGGCAGAGATGAACACTGAAGCTTTCTTT
13	TRBJ1-1	TRBV18	-	-	CASSQEKETEAFF	TGTGCCAGCTCACAGGAGAAGGAGACTGAAGCTTTCTTT
13	TRBJ1-2	TRBV15	-	-	CATSRASTVGYTF	TGTGCCACCAGCAGAGCTTCAACGGTTGGCTACACCTTC
13	TRBJ1-1	TRBV18	-	-	CASSPSGNTEAFF	TGTGCCAGCTCACCATCGGGGAACACTGAAGCTTTCTTT
11	TRBJ1-5	TRBV21-1	-	few	CASSRGPPQHF	TGTGCCAGCAGCAGAGGGCCGCCCCAGCATTTT
16	TRBJ1-1	TRBV4-1	-	-	CASSQVGGALGPRAFF	TGCGCCAGCAGCCAAGTTGGGGGCGCCCTAGGCCCACGAGCTTTCTTT
14	TRBJ1-5	TRBV7-2	-	few	CASSLEVEAQPQHF	TGTGCCAGCAGCTTAGAAGTAGAAGCTCAGCCCCAGCATTTT
15	TRBJ2-7	TRBV5-1	-	-	CASSLESAYTYEQYF	TGCGCCAGCAGCTTGGAGTCAGCGTATACCTACGAGCAGTACTTC
17	TRBJ2-5	TRBV5-4	TRBD1	-	CASSLTHGQGRVATQYF	TGTGCCAGCAGCCTAACCCACGGACAGGGGAGGGTGGCGACCCAGTACTTC
11	TRBJ2-7	TRBV5-1	-	-	CASSGEYEQYF	TGCGCCAGCAGCGGAGAATACGAGCAGTACTTC
16	TRBJ2-7	TRBV4-1	-	few	CASSQDGQKGSYEQYF	TGCGCCAGCAGCCAAGATGGACAGAAAGGCTCCTACGAGCAGTACTTC
16	TRBJ2-1	TRBV6-5	-	-	CASSYSRQAPYNEQFF	TGTGCCAGCAGTTACTCGAGACAGGCACCCTACAATGAGCAGTTCTTC
14	TRBJ1-1	TRBV7-6	-	few	CASSPRRSNTEAFF	TGTGCCAGCAGCCCCCGGCGGTCGAACACTGAAGCTTTCTTT
14	TRBJ2-5	TRBV18	-	few	CASSPPSVQETQYF	TGTGCCAGCTCACCACCGTCGGTTCAAGAGACCCAGTACTTC
15	TRBJ1-6	TRBV28	-	few	CASSLGQGNNSPLHF	TGTGCCAGCAGTTTGGGGCAGGGAAATAATTCACCCCTCCACTTT
16	TRBJ1-4	TRBV15	TRBD1	few	CATSRDFGTVIEKLFF	TGTGCCACCAGCAGAGATTTCGGGACAGTCATTGAAAAACTGTTTTTT
12	TRBJ2-7	TRBV7-9	-	few	CASSLKIYEQYF	TGTGCCAGCAGCCTAAAGATATACGAGCAGTACTTC
12	TRBJ2-7	TRBV7-2	-	few	CASRPTSSEQYF	TGTGCCAGCAGACCCACTTCGAGCGAGCAGTACTTC
13	TRBJ1-6	TRBV30	TRBD1	-	CAFTDREDSPLHF	TGTGCCTTCACGGACAGGGAGGATTCACCCCTCCACTTT
14	TRBJ1-1	TRBV10-3	TRBD1	-	CAISGQGRDTEAFF	TGTGCCATCAGCGGACAGGGGCGAGACACTGAAGCTTTCTTT
13	TRBJ2-1	TRBV6-1	-	-	CASNFRVGNEQFF	TGTGCCAGCAACTTCAGGGTGGGGAATGAGCAGTTCTTC
16	TRBJ1-1	TRBV5-1	TRBD1	-	CASSTQPGQRNTEAFF	TGCGCCAGCAGCACCCAACCGGGACAGAGAAACACTGAAGCTTTCTTT
17	TRBJ1-5	TRBV7-9	-	few	CASSLSPRHLSNQPQHF	TGTGCCAGCAGCTTATCCCCTAGGCACCTTAGCAATCAGCCCCAGCATTTT
16	TRBJ1-6	TRBV6-6	TRBD1	few	CASSPQGESYNSPLHF	TGTGCCAGCAGCCCCCAGGGGGAGAGCTATAATTCACCCCTCCACTTT
12	TRBJ1-5	TRBV2	-	few	CASRSNNQPQHF	TGTGCCAGCAGGTCCAACAATCAGCCCCAGCATTTT
14	TRBJ1-4	TRBV10-3	-	-	CAISDIATNEKLFF	TGTGCCATCAGCGACATTGCAACTAATGAAAAACTGTTTTTT
15	TRBJ1-5	TRBV10-3	-	-	CAISVGQGGNQPQHF	TGTGCCATCAGTGTGGGCCAGGGTGGCAATCAGCCCCAGCATTTT
15	TRBJ1-3	TRBV9	-	-	CASSALTVPGNTIYF	TGTGCCAGCAGCGCCCTCACCGTCCCCGGGAACACCATATATTTT
15	TRBJ2-3	TRBV6-5	TRBD2	-	CASSYSTGRADTQYF	TGTGCCAGCAGTTACTCGACGGGGAGGGCAGATACGCAGTATTTT
16	TRBJ2-2	TRBV9	TRBD1	few	CASSVGQGPNTGELFF	TGTGCCAGCAGCGTAGGACAGGGACCGAACACCGGGGAGCTGTTTTTT
13	TRBJ2-5	TRBV2	-	-	CASSGPRQETQYF	TGTGCCAGCAGTGGTCCCCGTCAAGAGACCCAGTACTTC
12	TRBJ1-1	TRBV6-5	-	few	CASSNSGMKAFF	TGTGCCAGCAGCAATTCAGGGATGAAAGCTTTCTTT
16	TRBJ1-6	TRBV15	-	few	CATTPRAGSGISPLHF	TGTGCCACCACTCCTAGGGCAGGGTCAGGAATTTCACCCCTCCACTTT
13	TRBJ2-2	TRBV29-1	-	few	CSVEPAGTGELFF	TGCAGCGTTGAACCGGCGGGGACCGGGGAGCTGTTTTTT
14	TRBJ1-2	TRBV5-1	-	-	CASSLPGVGDGYTF	TGCGCCAGCAGCTTGCCAGGGGTGGGGGATGGCTACACCTTC
14	TRBJ1-1	TRBV29-1	TRBD1	-	CSVAGTGEGSEAFF	TGCAGCGTTGCAGGGACAGGGGAAGGATCTGAAGCTTTCTTT
16	TRBJ2-1	TRBV28	TRBD1	-	CASSPTGGPSNNEQFF	TGTGCCAGCAGTCCGACAGGGGGCCCTAGTAACAATGAGCAGTTCTTC
15	TRBJ1-4	TRBV2	-	few	CASSGGGATNEKLFF	TGTGCCAGCAGTGGGGGGGGAGCAACTAATGAAAAACTGTTTTTT